A single sample is the source of the 5 T cell receptor beta chains below, sequenced in a study of blood T cell repertoires in COVID-19. The table came from immunoSEQ multiplex PCR; TCRdb's copy has only in-frame clones and leaves some out. This table has approximately 200,000 clones, around 85% appearing once. Sequenced input: PBMCs or T cells enriched from blood (not recorded which). These receptors were taken from a man aged 35-49 years who had recovered from COVID-19.

The chain employs TRBV2 and TRBJ2-3, with 7 nucleotides matching TRBD1. Germline CDR1 is SNHLY and CDR2 is FYNNEI. The CDR3 length is 13 residues. V lost 6 bases to trimming and J lost 5 bases; unmatched junction nucleotides: 5. The CDR3 DNA follows: TGTGCCAGCAGGCAGGACAGGCGAGATACGCAGTATTTT. Translating it yields CASRQDRRDTQYF.

This chain joins TRBV28 and TRBJ2-7, with 8 positions matching TRBD2. Germline V gene sequence: CDR1 MDHEN, CDR2 SYDVKM. V was clipped by 7 bases and J by 1 base; unmatched bases: 9. CDR3 length: 15 amino acids. CDR3 coding DNA: TGTGCCAGCATCCCGACCATAGCGGGGTCCTACGAGCAGTACTTC. Protein sequence: CASIPTIAGSYEQYF. The variable domain in full, completed from reference TRBV28 and TRBJ2-7, reads DVKVTQSSRYLVKRTGEKVFLECVQDMDHENMFWYRQDPGLGLRLIYFSYDVKMKEKGDIPEGYSVSREKKERFSLILESASTNQTSMYLCASIPTIAGSYEQYFGPGTRLTVT.

This chain uses TRBV14 with TRBJ2-7; D is unclear. Germline assignment: CDR1 SGHDN and CDR2 FVKESK. V was cut by 0 bases and J by 4 bases, with 10 bases left in between. CDR3 length: 14 amino acids. The CDR3 bases are TGTGCCAGCAGCCAAGAGTCGTCCGGTTACGAGCAGTACTTC. Protein: CASSQESSGYEQYF.

This clone was found once. The chain recombines TRBV5-4 with TRBJ1-4; tentative D call: TRBD1 (5 bases). CDR3 length: 15 residues. Germline loops: CDR1 SGHNT, CDR2 YYREEE (reference sequence). V was clipped by 0 bases and J by 4 bases, with 10 bases between them. CDR3 region: CASSLALGVNEKLFF. For the CDR3, the DNA is TGTGCCAGCAGCTTGGCCTTAGGGGTTAATGAAAAACTGTTTTTT.

This chain uses TRBV6-5 with TRBJ2-7; 11 bases align to TRBD1. V lost 6 bases to trimming and J lost 2 bases; unmatched junction nucleotides: 6. The CDR3 sequence is 15 residues long. Germline V gives CDR1 MNHEY, CDR2 SVGAGI. The CDR3 DNA sequence: TGTGCCAGCAGGACCGGGACAGGGGGTCCCTACGAGCAGTACTTC. Protein: CASRTGTGGPYEQYF.